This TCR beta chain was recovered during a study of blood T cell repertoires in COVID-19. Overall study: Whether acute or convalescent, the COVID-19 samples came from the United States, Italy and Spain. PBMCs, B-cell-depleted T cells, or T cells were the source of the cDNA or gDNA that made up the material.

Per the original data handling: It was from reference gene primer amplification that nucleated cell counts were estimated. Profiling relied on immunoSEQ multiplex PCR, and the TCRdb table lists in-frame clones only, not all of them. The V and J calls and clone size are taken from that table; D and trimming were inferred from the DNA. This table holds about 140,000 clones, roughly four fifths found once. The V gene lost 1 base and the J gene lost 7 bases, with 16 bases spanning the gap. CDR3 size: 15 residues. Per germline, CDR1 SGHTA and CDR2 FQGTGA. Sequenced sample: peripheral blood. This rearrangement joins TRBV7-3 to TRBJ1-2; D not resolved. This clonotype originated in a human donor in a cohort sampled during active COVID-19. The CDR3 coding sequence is TGTGCCAGCAGCTTAATAGGCGGGAAGGCGGGTGGCTACACCTTC. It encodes CASSLIGGKAGGYTF. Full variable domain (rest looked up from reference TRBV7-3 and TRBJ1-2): GAGVSQTPSNKVTEKGKYVELRCDPISGHTALYWYRQSLGQGPEFLIYFQGTGAADDSGLPNDRFFAVRPEGSVSTLKIQRTERGDSAVYLCASSLIGGKAGGYTFGSGTRLTVV.